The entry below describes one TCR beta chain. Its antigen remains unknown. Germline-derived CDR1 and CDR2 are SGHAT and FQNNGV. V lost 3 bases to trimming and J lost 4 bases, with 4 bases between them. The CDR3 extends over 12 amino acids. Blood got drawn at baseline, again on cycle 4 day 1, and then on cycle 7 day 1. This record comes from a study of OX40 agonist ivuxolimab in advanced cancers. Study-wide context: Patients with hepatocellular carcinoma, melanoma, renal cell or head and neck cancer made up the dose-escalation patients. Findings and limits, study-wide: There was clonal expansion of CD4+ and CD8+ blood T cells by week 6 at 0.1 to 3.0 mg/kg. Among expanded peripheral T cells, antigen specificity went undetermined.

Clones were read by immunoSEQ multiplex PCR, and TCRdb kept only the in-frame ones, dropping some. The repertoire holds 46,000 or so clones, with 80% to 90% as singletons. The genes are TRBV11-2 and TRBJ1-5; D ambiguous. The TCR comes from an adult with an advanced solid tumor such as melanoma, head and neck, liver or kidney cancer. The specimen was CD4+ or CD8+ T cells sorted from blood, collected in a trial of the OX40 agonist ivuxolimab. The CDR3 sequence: CASSLGNQPQHF. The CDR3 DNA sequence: TGTGCCAGCAGCTTGGGGAATCAGCCCCAGCATTTT.